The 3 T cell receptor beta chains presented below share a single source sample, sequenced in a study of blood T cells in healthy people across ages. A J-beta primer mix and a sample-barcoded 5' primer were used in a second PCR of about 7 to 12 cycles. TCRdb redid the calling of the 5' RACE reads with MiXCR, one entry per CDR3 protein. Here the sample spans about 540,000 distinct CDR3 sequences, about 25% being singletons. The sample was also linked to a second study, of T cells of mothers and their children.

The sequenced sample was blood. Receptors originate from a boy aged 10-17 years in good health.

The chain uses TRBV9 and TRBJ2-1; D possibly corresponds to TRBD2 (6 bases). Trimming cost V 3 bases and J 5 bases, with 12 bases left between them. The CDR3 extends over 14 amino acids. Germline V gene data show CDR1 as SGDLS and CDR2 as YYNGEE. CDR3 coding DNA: TGTGCCAGCAGCGACTCTAGCGCCGACAATGAGCAGTTCTTC. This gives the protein CASSDSSADNEQFF.

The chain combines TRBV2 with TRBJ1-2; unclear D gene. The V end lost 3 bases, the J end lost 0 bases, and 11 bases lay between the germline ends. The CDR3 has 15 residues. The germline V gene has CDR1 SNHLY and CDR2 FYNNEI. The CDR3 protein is CASSDLQDPNYGYTF. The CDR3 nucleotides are TGTGCCAGCAGTGATCTGCAGGATCCTAACTATGGCTACACCTTC.

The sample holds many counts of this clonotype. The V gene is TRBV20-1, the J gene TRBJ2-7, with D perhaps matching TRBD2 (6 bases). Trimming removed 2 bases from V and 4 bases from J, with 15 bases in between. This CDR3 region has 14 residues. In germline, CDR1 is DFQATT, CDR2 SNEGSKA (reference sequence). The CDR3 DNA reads TGCAGTGCTAGATCCAGTTCGGGGGTTTACGAGCAGTACTTC. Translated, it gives CSARSSSGVYEQYF.